This T cell receptor (beta chain) was recovered during a study of blood T cell repertoires in COVID-19. Whole-study context: Both acute and convalescent COVID-19 samples were obtained from the United States, Italy and Spain.

V was shortened by 5 bases and J by 10 bases, with 17 bases between the two germline ends. CDR1 and CDR2 (germline): MDHEN, SYDVKM. CDR3 length: 13 amino acids. Authors' analysis steps: Counts of nucleated cells, estimated from reference gene primer amplification, were obtained. Sequencing used immunoSEQ multiplex PCR; TCRdb keeps in-frame clones, though not all of them. V, J and clone size reflect that table, while D and trimming were determined from the DNA. Among some 180,000 clones listed, more than 80% were seen once. This clone was detected only a few times. The origin of this receptor is a man between 40 and 49 years old who had recovered from COVID-19. Sequenced input: PBMCs or T cells enriched from blood (not recorded which). The chain has TRBV28 and TRBJ1-2; D is unresolved. DNA for the CDR3: TGTGCCAGCAGTCACCTCACCGGACTTTACTACACCTTC. It yields the protein CASSHLTGLYYTF.